This TCR beta chain is from a study of shared clonotypes between healthy human individuals. Germline assignment: CDR1 MNHEY and CDR2 SMNVEV (reference sequence). V dropped 6 bases and J dropped 0 bases, with 8 bases sitting between them. The CDR3 loop spans 13 amino acids. Repertoires were generated with immunoSEQ multiplex PCR, while TCRdb's copy carries only in-frame clones and drops some. The top ten hold 0.5% to 0.6% of the sample, which has approximately 1.1 million clones, around 82% seen once. Input material: memory CD4+ T cells from PBMCs. The sample's subset: CD45RA-negative fraction. This rearrangement joins TRBV27 to TRBJ1-2, with D hard to call. The origin of this receptor is a man between 18 and 29 years old in good health. Some clones in this sample may be carry-over from other donors' samples. The CDR3 region has the DNA TGTGCCAGCAGAGACGCGACTAACTATGGCTACACCTTC. The encoded protein is CASRDATNYGYTF.